This TCR beta chain was captured in a study of OX40 agonist ivuxolimab in advanced cancers. About the research overall: Head and neck, renal cell, melanoma or hepatocellular carcinoma were the cancers that dose-escalation patients had. Study findings and constraints: Clonal expansion by week 6 occurred in CD4+ and CD8+ blood T cells (at 0.1 to 3.0 mg/kg). The specificity for antigen of the expanded peripheral T cells was not determined.

A few counts support this clone. The antigen remains unidentified. On cycle 4 day 1 and cycle 7 day 1, as well as at baseline, blood was sampled. The CDR3 totals 10 residues. V gave up 3 bases and J gave up 3 bases, with 1 base separating them. Germline values: CDR1 SQVTM, CDR2 ANQGSEA. Sequencing was performed with immunoSEQ multiplex PCR; in TCRdb, only in-frame clones are kept and a portion is missing. Of 30,000 to 45,000 clones in the sample, around 80% were seen once. The clonotype originates from an adult with an advanced solid tumor such as melanoma, head and neck, liver or kidney cancer. The material was CD4+ or CD8+ T cells sorted from blood, obtained in a trial of the OX40 agonist ivuxolimab. V and J are TRBV29-1 and TRBJ2-3; D unresolved. The CDR3 region is CSVDTDTQYF. The CDR3 coding sequence is TGCAGCGTTGATACAGATACGCAGTATTTT.